This T cell receptor (beta chain) was recorded in a study of cytomegalovirus exposure and HLA in healthy donors. The CDR3 length is 18 residues. CDR1 and CDR2 from the germline V gene are SNHLY and FYNNEI. On this clone itself: One junction end does not reproduce the germline sequence, and a read error may be involved.

With 60 Vbeta and 13 Jbeta primers, the PCR was carried out. Here immunoSEQ multiplex PCR was the method, and the copy in TCRdb shows in-frame clones only, minus some. The table lists roughly 120,000 clones, roughly a tenth of them singletons, with 3% in the top ten. The sequence came from a man aged 25 to 45 in good health and CMV-seronegative. The chain combines TRBV2 with TRBJ2-7; 10 bases agree with TRBD2. Sequenced sample: PBMCs. CDR3 sequence reads: CASGDGLAAWGEGYEQYF. CDR3 sequence (DNA): TGTGCCAGCGGTGATGGACTAGCGGCCTGGGGAGAAGGCTACGAGCAGTACTTC.